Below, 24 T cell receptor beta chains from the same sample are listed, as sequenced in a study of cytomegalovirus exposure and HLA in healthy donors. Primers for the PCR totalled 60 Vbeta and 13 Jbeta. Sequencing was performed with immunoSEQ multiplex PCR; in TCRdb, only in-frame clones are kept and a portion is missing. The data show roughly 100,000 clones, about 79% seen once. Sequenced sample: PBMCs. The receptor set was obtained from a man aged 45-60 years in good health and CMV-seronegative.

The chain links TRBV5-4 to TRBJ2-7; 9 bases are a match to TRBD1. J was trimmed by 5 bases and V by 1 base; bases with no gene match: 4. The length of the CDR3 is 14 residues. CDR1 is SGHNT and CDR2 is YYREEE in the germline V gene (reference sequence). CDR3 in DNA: TGTGCCAGCAGCTTGCGGGACAGGGCCCACGAGCAGTACTTC. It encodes CASSLRDRAHEQYF.

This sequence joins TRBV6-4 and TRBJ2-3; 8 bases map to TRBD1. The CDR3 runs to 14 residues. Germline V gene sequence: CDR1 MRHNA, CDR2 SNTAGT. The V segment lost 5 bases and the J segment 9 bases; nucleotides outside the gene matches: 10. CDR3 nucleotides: TGTGCCAGCAGTCCCGGACAGGGAACGTCGACGCAGTATTTT. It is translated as CASSPGQGTSTQYF.

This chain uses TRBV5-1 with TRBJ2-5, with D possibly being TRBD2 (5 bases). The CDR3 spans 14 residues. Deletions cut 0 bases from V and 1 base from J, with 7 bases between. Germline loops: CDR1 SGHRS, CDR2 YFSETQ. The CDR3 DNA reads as TGCGCCAGCAGCTTGGGGAGGCTCCAAGAGACCCAGTACTTC. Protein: CASSLGRLQETQYF.

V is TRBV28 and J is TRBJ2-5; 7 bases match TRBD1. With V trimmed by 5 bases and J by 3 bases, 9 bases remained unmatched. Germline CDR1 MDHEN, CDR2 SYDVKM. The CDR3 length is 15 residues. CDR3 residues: CASSRPLTGKETQYF. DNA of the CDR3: TGTGCCAGCAGTCGACCCTTGACAGGGAAAGAGACCCAGTACTTC.

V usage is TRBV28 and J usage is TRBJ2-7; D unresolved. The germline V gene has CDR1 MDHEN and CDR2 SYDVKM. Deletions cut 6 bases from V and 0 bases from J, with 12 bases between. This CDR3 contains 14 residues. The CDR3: CASSTPGLSYEQYF. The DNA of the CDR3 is TGTGCCAGCAGCACTCCGGGTCTCTCCTACGAGCAGTACTTC. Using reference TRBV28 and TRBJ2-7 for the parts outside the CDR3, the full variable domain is DVKVTQSSRYLVKRTGEKVFLECVQDMDHENMFWYRQDPGLGLRLIYFSYDVKMKEKGDIPEGYSVSREKKERFSLILESASTNQTSMYLCASSTPGLSYEQYFGPGTRLTVT.

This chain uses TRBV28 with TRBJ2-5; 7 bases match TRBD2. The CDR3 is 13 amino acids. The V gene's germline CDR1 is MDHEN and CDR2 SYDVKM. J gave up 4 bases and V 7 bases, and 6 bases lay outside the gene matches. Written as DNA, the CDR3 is TGTGCCAGCACCTGGGGGGGAGGAGAGACCCAGTACTTC. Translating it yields CASTWGGGETQYF.

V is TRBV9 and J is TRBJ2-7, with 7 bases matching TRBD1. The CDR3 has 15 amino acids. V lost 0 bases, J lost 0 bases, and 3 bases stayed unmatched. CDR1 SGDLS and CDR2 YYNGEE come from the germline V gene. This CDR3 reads CASSVEGQSSYEQYF. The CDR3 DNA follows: TGTGCCAGCAGCGTAGAGGGACAGAGCTCCTACGAGCAGTACTTC.

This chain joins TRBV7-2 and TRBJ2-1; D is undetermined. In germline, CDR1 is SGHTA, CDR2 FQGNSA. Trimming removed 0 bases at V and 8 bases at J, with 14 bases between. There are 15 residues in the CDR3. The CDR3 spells CASSLARSRIDEQFF. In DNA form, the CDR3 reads TGTGCCAGCAGCTTAGCGCGGTCAAGGATAGATGAGCAGTTCTTC.

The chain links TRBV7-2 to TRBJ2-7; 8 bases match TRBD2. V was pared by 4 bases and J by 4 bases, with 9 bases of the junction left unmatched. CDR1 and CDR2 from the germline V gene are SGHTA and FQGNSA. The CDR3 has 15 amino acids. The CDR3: CASSSSVAGQYEQYF. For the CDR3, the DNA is TGTGCCAGCAGCTCATCTGTAGCGGGGCAATACGAGCAGTACTTC.

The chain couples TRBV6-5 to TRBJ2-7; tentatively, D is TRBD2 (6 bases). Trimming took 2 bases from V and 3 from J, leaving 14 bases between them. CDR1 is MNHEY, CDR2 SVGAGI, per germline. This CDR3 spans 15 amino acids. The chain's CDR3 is CASSYTGVGYYEQYF. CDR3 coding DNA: TGTGCCAGCAGTTACACGGGGGTTGGCTACTACGAGCAGTACTTC.

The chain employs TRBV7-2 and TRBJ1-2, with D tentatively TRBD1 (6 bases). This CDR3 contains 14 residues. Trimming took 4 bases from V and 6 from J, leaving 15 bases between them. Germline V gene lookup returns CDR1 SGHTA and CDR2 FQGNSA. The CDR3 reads CASSSFGGANGYTF. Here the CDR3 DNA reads TGTGCCAGCAGCTCTTTTGGGGGGGCCAATGGCTACACCTTC. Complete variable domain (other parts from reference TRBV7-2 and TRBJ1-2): GAGVSQSPSNKVTEKGKDVELRCDPISGHTALYWYRQSLGQGLEFLIYFQGNSAPDKSGLPSDRFSAERTGGSVSTLTIQRTQQEDSAVYLCASSSFGGANGYTFGSGTRLTVV.

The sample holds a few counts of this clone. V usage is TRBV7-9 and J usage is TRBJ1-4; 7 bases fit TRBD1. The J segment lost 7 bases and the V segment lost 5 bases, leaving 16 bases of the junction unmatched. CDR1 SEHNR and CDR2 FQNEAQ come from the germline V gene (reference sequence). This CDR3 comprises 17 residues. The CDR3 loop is CASSRRTGSGRGEKLFF. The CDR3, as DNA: TGTGCCAGCAGCAGGAGGACAGGATCAGGGCGAGGTGAAAAACTGTTTTTT.

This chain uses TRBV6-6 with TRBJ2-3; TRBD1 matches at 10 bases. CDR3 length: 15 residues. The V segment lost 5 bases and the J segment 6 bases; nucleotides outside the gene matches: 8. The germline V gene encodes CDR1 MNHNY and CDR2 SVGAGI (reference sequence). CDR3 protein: CASSAPGQGSDTQYF. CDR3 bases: TGTGCCAGCAGTGCCCCGGGACAGGGGAGTGATACGCAGTATTTT.

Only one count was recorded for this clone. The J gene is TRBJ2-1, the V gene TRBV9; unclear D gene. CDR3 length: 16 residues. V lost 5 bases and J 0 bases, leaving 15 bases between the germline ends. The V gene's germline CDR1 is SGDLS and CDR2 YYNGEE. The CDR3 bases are TGTGCCAGCAGGCCGCCCGCGGTCCCCTCCTACAATGAGCAGTTCTTC. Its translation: CASRPPAVPSYNEQFF.

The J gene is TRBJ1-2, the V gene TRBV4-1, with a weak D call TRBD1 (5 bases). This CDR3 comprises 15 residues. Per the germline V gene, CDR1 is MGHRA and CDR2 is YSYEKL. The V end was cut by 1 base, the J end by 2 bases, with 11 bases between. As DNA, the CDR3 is TGCGCCAGCAGCCAAGGAAGGGGTGGGAACTATGGCTACACCTTC. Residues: CASSQGRGGNYGYTF.

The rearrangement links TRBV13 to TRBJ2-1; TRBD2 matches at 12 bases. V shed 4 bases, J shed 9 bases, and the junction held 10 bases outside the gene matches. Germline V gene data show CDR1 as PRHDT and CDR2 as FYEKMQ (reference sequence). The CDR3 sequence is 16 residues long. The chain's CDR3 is CASSSVRLAGGGEQFF. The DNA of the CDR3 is TGTGCCAGCAGCTCCGTTAGGCTAGCGGGAGGGGGTGAGCAGTTCTTC. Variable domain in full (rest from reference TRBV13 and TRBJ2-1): AAGVIQSPRHLIKEKRETATLKCYPIPRHDTVYWYQQGPGQDPQFLISFYEKMQSDKGSIPDRFSAQQFSDYHSELNMSSLELGDSALYFCASSSVRLAGGGEQFFGPGTRLTVL.

The CDR3 nucleotides read TGCGCCAGCAGCCCGGACACCACCTATGGCTACACCTTC. It codes for CASSPDTTYGYTF. The chain has TRBV5-1 and TRBJ1-2, with D perhaps TRBD1 (5 bases). V lost 4 bases and J 4 bases, leaving 11 bases between the germline ends. This CDR3 has 13 residues. Germline V CDR1 and CDR2: SGHRS, YFSETQ.

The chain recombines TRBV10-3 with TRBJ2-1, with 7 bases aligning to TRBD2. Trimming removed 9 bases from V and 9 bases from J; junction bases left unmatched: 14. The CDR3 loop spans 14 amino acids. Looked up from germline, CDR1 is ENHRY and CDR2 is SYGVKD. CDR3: CAIGAGTIISEQFF. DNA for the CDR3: TGTGCCATAGGGGCCGGGACTATAATCTCTGAGCAGTTCTTC.

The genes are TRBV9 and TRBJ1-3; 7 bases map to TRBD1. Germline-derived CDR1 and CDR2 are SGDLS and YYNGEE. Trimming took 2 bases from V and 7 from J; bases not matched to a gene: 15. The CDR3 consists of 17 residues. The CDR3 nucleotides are TGTGCCAGCAGCGTTGGACTTGAGACAGGGTTACGGAACACCATATATTTT. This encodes CASSVGLETGLRNTIYF.

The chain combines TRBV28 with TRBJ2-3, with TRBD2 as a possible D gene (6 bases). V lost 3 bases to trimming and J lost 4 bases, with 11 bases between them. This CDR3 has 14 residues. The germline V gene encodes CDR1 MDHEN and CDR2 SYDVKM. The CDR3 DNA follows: TGTGCCAGCAGTTTGACTAGGGTGTCAGATACGCAGTATTTT. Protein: CASSLTRVSDTQYF.

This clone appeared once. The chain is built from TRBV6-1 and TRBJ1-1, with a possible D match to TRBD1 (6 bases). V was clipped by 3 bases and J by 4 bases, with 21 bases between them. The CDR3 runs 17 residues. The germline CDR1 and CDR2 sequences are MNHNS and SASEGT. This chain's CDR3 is CASSDPLRTVLSTEAFF. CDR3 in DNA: TGTGCCAGCAGTGACCCCCTCCGGACAGTCCTGAGCACTGAAGCTTTCTTT.

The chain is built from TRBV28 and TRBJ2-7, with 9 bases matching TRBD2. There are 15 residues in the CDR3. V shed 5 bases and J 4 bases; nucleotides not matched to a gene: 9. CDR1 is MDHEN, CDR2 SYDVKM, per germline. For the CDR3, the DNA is TGTGCCAGCAGTACACCGGGACTAGCCAGGTACGAGCAGTACTTC. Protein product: CASSTPGLARYEQYF.

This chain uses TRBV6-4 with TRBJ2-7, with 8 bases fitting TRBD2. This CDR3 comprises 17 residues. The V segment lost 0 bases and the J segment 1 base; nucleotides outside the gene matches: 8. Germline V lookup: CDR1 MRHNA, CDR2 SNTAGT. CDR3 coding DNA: TGTGCCAGCAGTGACTCTACTTCTAGCGGGTTTTCCTACGAGCAGTACTTC. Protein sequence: CASSDSTSSGFSYEQYF.

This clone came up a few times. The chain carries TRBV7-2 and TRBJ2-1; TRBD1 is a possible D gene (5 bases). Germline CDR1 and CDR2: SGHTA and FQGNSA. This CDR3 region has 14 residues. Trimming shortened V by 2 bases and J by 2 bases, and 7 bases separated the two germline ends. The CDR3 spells CASSLRTTYNEQFF. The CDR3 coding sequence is TGTGCCAGCAGCTTACGGACAACCTACAATGAGCAGTTCTTC.